This T cell receptor (beta chain) was recovered during a study of T-cell reconstitution after alpha-beta-depleted transplantation in children. Whole-study results and caveats: Where some patients showed high TCRbeta diversity at day 60, it came from recipient T cells and thymic progenitors that had survived. T-cell numbers and diversity one year post-transplant derived largely from freshly generated T cells. About two months after transplant, alpha-beta T cells reportedly came from several hundred expanded graft clones.

This clonotype was seen only a few times. Its specificity is unknown. Construction of the TCRbeta library involved unique molecular identifiers. One entry per CDR3 protein, called by TCRdb with MiXCR from the PCR reads. The data contain around 300,000 distinct CDR3 sequences, less than 9.5% of them singletons. Germline values: CDR1 SGDLS, CDR2 YYNGEE. The junction had 11 bases not matched to a gene; V was cut back by 3 bases and J by 4 bases. The CDR3 has 18 amino acids. This TCR was sampled from a female patient aged 2-10 years who had a stem cell transplant for Fanconi anemia, so the T cells may come from the graft donor. V and J are TRBV9 and TRBJ2-1; 12 bases match TRBD2. The material was peripheral blood, obtained 360 days after TCRalphabeta/CD19-depleted stem cell transplant. The CDR3 sequence is CASSELAGGPPEYNEQFF. DNA for the CDR3: TGTGCCAGCAGCGAACTAGCGGGGGGTCCCCCAGAATACAATGAGCAGTTCTTC. Together with reference TRBV9 and TRBJ2-1, the CDR3 gives the full variable domain: DSGVTQTPKHLITATGQRVTLRCSPRSGDLSVYWYQQSLDQGLQFLIQYYNGEERAKGNILERFSAQQFPDLHSELNLSSLELGDSALYFCASSELAGGPPEYNEQFFGPGTRLTVL.